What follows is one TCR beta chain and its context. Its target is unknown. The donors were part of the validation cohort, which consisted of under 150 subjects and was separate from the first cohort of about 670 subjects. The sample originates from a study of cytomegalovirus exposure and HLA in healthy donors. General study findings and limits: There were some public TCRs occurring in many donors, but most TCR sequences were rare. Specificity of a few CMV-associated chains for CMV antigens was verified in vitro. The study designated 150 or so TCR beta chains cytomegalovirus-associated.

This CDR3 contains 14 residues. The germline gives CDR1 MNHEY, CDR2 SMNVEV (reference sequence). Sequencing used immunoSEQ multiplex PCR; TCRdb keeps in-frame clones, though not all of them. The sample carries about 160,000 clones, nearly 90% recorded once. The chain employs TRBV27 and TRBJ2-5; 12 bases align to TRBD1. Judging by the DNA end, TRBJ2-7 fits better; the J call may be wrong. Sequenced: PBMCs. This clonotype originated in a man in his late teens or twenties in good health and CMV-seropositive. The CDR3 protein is CASRRGQGAYEQYF. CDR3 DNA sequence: TGTGCCAGCAGGAGGGGACAGGGGGCTTACGAGCAGTACTTC.